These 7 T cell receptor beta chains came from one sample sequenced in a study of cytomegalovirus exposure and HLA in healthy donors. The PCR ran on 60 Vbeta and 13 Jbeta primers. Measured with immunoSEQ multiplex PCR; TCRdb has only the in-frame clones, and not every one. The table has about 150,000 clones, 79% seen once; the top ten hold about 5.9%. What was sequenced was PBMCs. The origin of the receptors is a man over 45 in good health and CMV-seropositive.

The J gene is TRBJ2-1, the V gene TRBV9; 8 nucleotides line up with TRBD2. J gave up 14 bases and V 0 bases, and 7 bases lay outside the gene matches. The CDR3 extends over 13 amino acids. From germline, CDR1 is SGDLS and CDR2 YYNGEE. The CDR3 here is CASSVERTSPKFF. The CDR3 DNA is TGTGCCAGCAGCGTAGAGAGGACTAGCCCTAAGTTCTTC.

The CDR3 nucleotides are TGTGCCAGCAGACCTCCGGGACTAGCGGGGACCTACGAGCAGTACTTC. Its translation: CASRPPGLAGTYEQYF. This rearrangement joins TRBV2 to TRBJ2-5, with 13 bases fitting TRBD2. The last part of the DNA fits TRBJ2-7 better; the J call may be wrong. This CDR3 spans 16 amino acids. Germline CDR1 is SNHLY and CDR2 is FYNNEI.

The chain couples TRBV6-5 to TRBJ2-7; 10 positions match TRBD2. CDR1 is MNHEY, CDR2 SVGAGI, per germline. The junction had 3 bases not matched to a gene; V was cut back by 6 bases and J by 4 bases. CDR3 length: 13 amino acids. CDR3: CASSMTSGYEQYF. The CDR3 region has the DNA TGTGCCAGCAGCATGACTAGCGGGTACGAGCAGTACTTC.

The CDR3 sequence is CASSPGGAGGRREQYF. The CDR3 DNA sequence: TGCGCCAGCAGCCCGGGGGGGGCGGGAGGGCGGCGAGAGCAGTACTTC. The chain couples TRBV4-1 to TRBJ2-7; TRBD2 matches at 9 bases. Germline loops: CDR1 MGHRA, CDR2 YSYEKL. V lost 4 bases to trimming and J lost 7 bases; unmatched junction nucleotides: 14. The CDR3 consists of 16 residues.

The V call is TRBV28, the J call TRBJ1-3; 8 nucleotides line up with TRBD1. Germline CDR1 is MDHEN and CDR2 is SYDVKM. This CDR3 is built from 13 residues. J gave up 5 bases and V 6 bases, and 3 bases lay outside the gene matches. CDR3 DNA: TGTGCCAGCAGCCGGACAGGGCGAAACACCATATATTTT. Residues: CASSRTGRNTIYF.

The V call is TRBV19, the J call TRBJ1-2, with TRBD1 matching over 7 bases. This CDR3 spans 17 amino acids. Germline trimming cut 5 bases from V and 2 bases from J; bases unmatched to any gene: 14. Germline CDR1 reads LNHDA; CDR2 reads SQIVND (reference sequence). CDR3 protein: CASSRRGPGGRNYGYTF. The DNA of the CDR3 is TGTGCCAGTAGTCGGAGGGGGCCCGGAGGGAGGAACTATGGCTACACCTTC.

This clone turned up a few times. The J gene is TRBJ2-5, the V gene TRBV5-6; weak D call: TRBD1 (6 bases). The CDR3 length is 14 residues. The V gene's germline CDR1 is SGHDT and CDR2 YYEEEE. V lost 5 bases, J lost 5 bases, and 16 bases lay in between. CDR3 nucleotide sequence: TGTGCCAGCAGTTCGACAGGCAACAGTGAGACCCAGTACTTC. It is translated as CASSSTGNSETQYF. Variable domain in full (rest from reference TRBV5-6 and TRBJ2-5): DAGVTQSPTHLIKTRGQQVTLRCSPKSGHDTVSWYQQALGQGPQFIFQYYEEEERQRGNFPDRFSGHQFPNYSSELNVNALLLGDSALYLCASSSTGNSETQYFGPGTRLLVL.